The 27 T cell receptor beta chains reported below all come from one sample, sequenced in a study of T-cell reconstitution after alpha-beta-depleted transplantation in children. Preparation of the TCRbeta library used unique molecular identifiers. TCRdb analysed the PCR reads with MiXCR anew, one entry per CDR3 protein. Here the sample spans about 350,000 distinct CDR3 sequences, about an eighth being singletons. The material sequenced was PBMCs, taken from the stem cell graft. The receptors were sampled from a human donor who donated a stem cell graft to a child with Fanconi anemia.

This clonotype was seen repeatedly, ten times or more. CDR3 DNA: TGTGCCATCAGTGCAGGTAATGAGCAGTTCTTC. Translated, it gives CAISAGNEQFF. The V gene is TRBV10-3, the J gene TRBJ2-1; D ambiguous. V dropped 4 bases and J dropped 7 bases, with 5 bases sitting between them. CDR1 is ENHRY, CDR2 SYGVKD, per germline. This CDR3 spans 11 amino acids.

The chain has TRBV9 and TRBJ2-2, with D possibly being TRBD1 (6 bases). CDR3 length equals 16 residues. CDR1 and CDR2 from the germline V gene are SGDLS and YYNGEE. With 0 bases removed from V and 6 bases from J, the gap between germline ends came to 15 bases. The DNA of the CDR3 is TGTGCCAGCAGCGTAGTTTCAGGGGTGGTACCCGGGGAGCTGTTTTTT. This codes for CASSVVSGVVPGELFF.

The chain carries TRBV15 and TRBJ1-3; D might be TRBD1 (6 bases). Germline loops: CDR1 LNHNV, CDR2 YYDKDF (reference sequence). CDR3 length: 14 amino acids. V lost 2 bases, J lost 8 bases, and 13 bases lay in between. CDR3: CATSRLQGSDTIYF. CDR3 DNA: TGTGCCACCAGCAGATTACAGGGTTCCGACACCATATATTTT. The full variable domain, its missing parts supplied by reference TRBV15 and TRBJ1-3, is DAMVIQNPRYQVTQFGKPVTLSCSQTLNHNVMYWYQQKSSQAPKLLFHYYDKDFNNEADTPDNFQSRRPNTSFCFLDIRSPGLGDTAMYLCATSRLQGSDTIYFGEGSWLTVV.

V gene TRBV5-5 combines with J gene TRBJ2-1, with TRBD2 matching 7 bases. CDR1 and CDR2 from the germline V gene are SGHKS and YYEKEE (reference sequence). There are 15 residues in the CDR3. V gave up 1 base and J gave up 4 bases; unmatched junction bases: 5. CDR3 coding DNA: TGTGCCAGCAGCTTGAATGGGGGGGAATACAATGAGCAGTTCTTC. It specifies CASSLNGGEYNEQFF.

The chain recombines TRBV15 with TRBJ2-1; D is perhaps TRBD1 or TRBD2 (6 bases each). Germline V gives CDR1 LNHNV, CDR2 YYDKDF (reference sequence). The CDR3 has 15 residues. V lost 10 bases, J lost 7 bases, and 23 bases lay in between. The CDR3 nucleotides read TGTGCCATCTCGAAACTGGGGGGCAAGGGTAATGAGCAGTTCTTC. Encoded protein: CAISKLGGKGNEQFF.

This clonotype was observed many times. The V and J genes are TRBV15 and TRBJ2-1; D is unresolved. V was trimmed by 0 bases and J by 4 bases, leaving 10 bases between them. CDR1 is LNHNV, CDR2 YYDKDF, per germline (reference sequence). This CDR3 spans 15 amino acids. The CDR3 DNA reads TGTGCCACCAGCAGAGATGGACGCGAATACAATGAGCAGTTCTTC. It specifies CATSRDGREYNEQFF.

The CDR3 coding sequence is TGTGCCAGCAGTAAAGAACTAGCGGCATCTTACGAGCAGTACGTC. Translated: CASSKELAASYEQYV. This chain links TRBV6-1 with TRBJ2-7, with 8 bases that match TRBD2. V was clipped by 5 bases and J by 4 bases; unmatched bases: 10. The CDR3 contains 15 residues. Per germline, CDR1 MNHNS and CDR2 SASEGT.

This clonotype has a handful of counts. This rearrangement joins TRBV2 to TRBJ2-2, with D maybe TRBD1 (5 bases). This CDR3 has 14 residues. CDR1 SNHLY and CDR2 FYNNEI come from the germline V gene. Trimming took 6 bases from V and 0 from J, leaving 8 bases between them. CDR3 protein: CASSDRTNTGELFF. The CDR3 bases are TGTGCCAGCAGCGACAGAACGAACACCGGGGAGCTGTTTTTT. Full variable domain (remainder filled in from reference TRBV2 and TRBJ2-2): EPEVTQTPSHQVTQMGQEVILRCVPISNHLYFYWYRQILGQKVEFLVSFYNNEISEKSEIFDDQFSVERPDGSNFTLKIRSTKLEDSAMYFCASSDRTNTGELFFGEGSRLTVL.

This clonotype was seen at least ten times. In nucleotides, the CDR3 is TGTGCCAGCAGTTTAATCAGGGGGGATGAGCAGTTCTTC. Its translation: CASSLIRGDEQFF. The chain employs TRBV12-3 or TRBV12-4 and TRBJ2-1; D might be TRBD1 (7 bases). V was pared by 2 bases and J by 8 bases, with 10 bases between. CDR3 size: 13 residues.

The V call is TRBV6-6, the J call TRBJ1-6; D remains ambiguous. The CDR3 is 13 amino acids. CDR1 is MNHNY and CDR2 is SVGAGI in the germline V gene (reference sequence). Deletions cut 4 bases from V and 10 bases from J, with 11 bases between. The chain's CDR3 is CASSSRTESPLHF. The DNA of the CDR3 is TGTGCCAGCAGTTCTCGGACGGAATCACCCCTCCACTTT.

This clonotype was counted many times. The V gene is TRBV6-5, the J gene TRBJ2-1, with D tentatively TRBD1 (6 bases). Looked up from germline, CDR1 is MNHEY and CDR2 is SVGAGI. The CDR3 contains 15 residues. V lost 2 bases to trimming and J lost 6 bases, with 14 bases between them. The CDR3 DNA sequence: TGTGCCAGCAGTTACCTTCAACAGGGATTCAATGAGCAGTTCTTC. This codes for CASSYLQQGFNEQFF.

This clonotype was seen only a few times. J is TRBJ2-7 and V is TRBV7-3; 11 bases agree with TRBD1. This CDR3 has 17 amino acids. Germline-derived CDR1 and CDR2 are SGHTA and FQGTGA. V was pared by 3 bases and J by 4 bases, with 11 bases of the junction left unmatched. CDR3 in amino acids: CASSFLFWTGGKYEQYF. The CDR3 bases are TGTGCCAGCAGCTTCCTTTTTTGGACAGGGGGCAAGTACGAGCAGTACTTC.

This CDR3 is CASTPPSLGTYNEQFF. In DNA form, the CDR3 reads TGTGCCAGTACGCCCCCCTCGCTAGGGACCTACAATGAGCAGTTCTTC. V usage is TRBV7-6 and J usage is TRBJ2-1; D unclear. CDR1 SGHVS and CDR2 FNYEAQ come from the germline V gene. The CDR3 runs 16 residues. The germline V and J ends were trimmed by 9 bases and 2 bases, with 20 bases remaining between them.

The chain recombines TRBV12-3 or TRBV12-4 with TRBJ1-5; 9 bases line up with TRBD1. V dropped 5 bases and J dropped 6; count of bases not matched to a gene: 8. The CDR3 is 15 amino acids. The DNA for the CDR3 is TGTGCCAGCAGTGGAACCGGGACAGGGAGTCAGCCCCAGCATTTT. Its translation is CASSGTGTGSQPQHF.

A few counts support this clonotype. CDR3 region: CASSPAGGEKLFF. The DNA of the CDR3 is TGTGCCAGCAGCCCCGCGGGGGGGGAAAAACTGTTTTTT. The genes are TRBV7-9 and TRBJ1-4; the D gene is possibly TRBD1 (5 bases). The CDR3 runs 13 residues. Trimming cost V 5 bases and J 8 bases, with 12 bases left between them. Per the germline V gene, CDR1 is SEHNR and CDR2 is FQNEAQ (reference sequence). Complete variable domain (other parts from reference TRBV7-9 and TRBJ1-4): DTGVSQNPRHKITKRGQNVTFRCDPISEHNRLYWYRQTLGQGPEFLTYFQNEAQLEKSRLLSDRFSAERPKGSFSTLEIQRTEQGDSAMYLCASSPAGGEKLFFGSGTQLSVL.

This clonotype has more than one count but fewer than ten. This chain joins TRBV6-2 or TRBV6-3 and TRBJ1-1, with a weak D call TRBD1 (5 bases). The CDR3 sequence is 13 residues long. Trimming pared 10 bases from V and 4 bases from J, leaving 16 bases between. Germline lookup yields CDR1 MNHEY and CDR2 SVGEGT. The DNA of the CDR3 is TGTGCCATTTATGGGGGTGAGAGCACTGAAGCTTTCTTT. Translated, it gives CAIYGGESTEAFF.

This CDR3 is CASSSGLATQYF. The CDR3 DNA reads as TGTGCCAGCAGCTCCGGACTAGCCACGCAGTATTTT. V gene TRBV7-2 combines with J gene TRBJ2-3; TRBD2 agrees at 8 bases. Per germline, CDR1 SGHTA and CDR2 FQGNSA. Trimming removed 4 bases from V and 9 bases from J; junction bases left unmatched: 3. The CDR3 sequence is 12 residues long.

This clonotype was seen a few times. The chain joins TRBV2 to TRBJ2-3; 8 nucleotides line up with TRBD2. After removal of 6 bases from V and 3 bases from J, the junction contained 5 bases not matched to a gene. The CDR3 runs to 14 residues. CDR1 SNHLY and CDR2 FYNNEI come from the germline V gene. The CDR3 bases are TGTGCCAGCAGCTCCCGGGGGGGGACAGATACGCAGTATTTT. Encoded protein: CASSSRGGTDTQYF. The variable domain in full, completed from reference TRBV2 and TRBJ2-3, reads EPEVTQTPSHQVTQMGQEVILRCVPISNHLYFYWYRQILGQKVEFLVSFYNNEISEKSEIFDDQFSVERPDGSNFTLKIRSTKLEDSAMYFCASSSRGGTDTQYFGPGTRLTVL.

In this sample, this clonotype turned up a few times. The CDR3 is CASSSGGFTNYGYTF. The CDR3 DNA follows: TGTGCCAGCAGCTCGGGCGGATTTACTAACTATGGCTACACCTTC. The chain recombines TRBV7-8 with TRBJ1-2; no definite D call. The germline V gene has CDR1 SGHVS and CDR2 FQNEAQ. The CDR3 runs 15 residues. V was trimmed by 4 bases and J by 0 bases, leaving 12 bases between them.

This clonotype occurred many times. This rearrangement joins TRBV20-1 to TRBJ1-2; D is possibly TRBD1 (6 bases). V was shortened by 3 bases and J by 8 bases, with 10 bases between the two germline ends. The CDR3 spans 11 residues. Per germline, CDR1 DFQATT and CDR2 SNEGSKA (reference sequence). CDR3 nucleotide sequence: TGCAGTGCTAGTTCAGGGGTGGGCTACACCTTC. Amino acids: CSASSGVGYTF.

This clonotype was found a few times. The rearrangement joins TRBV12-3 or TRBV12-4 to TRBJ1-4; 11 bases match TRBD1. V lost 5 bases, J lost 8 bases, and 7 bases stayed unmatched. CDR3 size: 15 residues. The CDR3 is CASSAAGQGGEKLFF. The DNA for the CDR3 is TGTGCCAGCAGTGCAGCGGGACAGGGGGGCGAAAAACTGTTTTTT.

There are a few counts of this clonotype. The chain employs TRBV4-3 and TRBJ1-1; D is perhaps TRBD1 (5 bases). With 1 base removed from V and 4 bases from J, the gap between germline ends came to 10 bases. The CDR3 runs 14 residues. Germline CDR1 and CDR2: LGHNA and YSLEER. CDR3 residues: CASSQGKGTTEAFF. The CDR3, as DNA: TGCGCCAGCAGCCAAGGTAAAGGGACCACTGAAGCTTTCTTT.

This clonotype was picked up many times. The chain uses TRBV12-3 or TRBV12-4 and TRBJ1-1, with a weak D call TRBD1 (5 bases). Trimming removed 7 bases at V and 2 bases at J, with 14 bases between. The CDR3 is 14 residues long. The CDR3 sequence is CASTAGEGNTEAFF. CDR3 bases: TGTGCCAGCACGGCGGGGGAGGGAAACACTGAAGCTTTCTTT.

V usage is TRBV9 and J usage is TRBJ2-3; D is unclear. Trimming stripped 1 base from V and 0 bases from J, with 12 bases between. The CDR3 sequence is 16 residues long. Germline V gene data show CDR1 as SGDLS and CDR2 as YYNGEE. CDR3 coding DNA: TGTGCCAGCAGCGTATTGGGCCCCCTTAGCACAGATACGCAGTATTTT. It specifies CASSVLGPLSTDTQYF.

This clonotype came up a few times. This chain links TRBV5-5 with TRBJ1-5; no clear D. The CDR3 loop spans 15 amino acids. Germline V lookup: CDR1 SGHKS, CDR2 YYEKEE (reference sequence). Deletions cut 2 bases from V and 2 bases from J, with 11 bases between. The CDR3 nucleotides are TGTGCCAGCAGCTTTGCTTGGGAGGGCAATCAGCCCCAGCATTTT. Translated: CASSFAWEGNQPQHF.

This clonotype has ten or more counts. The rearrangement joins TRBV12-3 or TRBV12-4 to TRBJ1-5, with D unresolved. This CDR3 contains 15 residues. V was clipped by 0 bases and J by 4 bases, with 10 bases between them. The CDR3: CASSLALGGNQPQHF. In DNA form, the CDR3 reads TGTGCCAGCAGTTTAGCCCTTGGAGGGAATCAGCCCCAGCATTTT.

This clonotype has more than one count but fewer than ten. The chain combines TRBV9 with TRBJ2-4; 7 bases agree with TRBD1. This CDR3 region has 15 residues. CDR1 SGDLS and CDR2 YYNGEE come from the germline V gene. V was clipped by 0 bases and J by 5 bases; unmatched bases: 5. The CDR3 loop is CASSVATGQQNIQYF. Written as DNA, the CDR3 is TGTGCCAGCAGCGTAGCTACGGGACAGCAAAACATTCAGTACTTC.